A single sample is the source of the 10 T cell receptor beta chains below, sequenced in a study of blood T cell repertoires in COVID-19. The protocol was immunoSEQ multiplex PCR, while the TCRdb copy is restricted to in-frame clones and leaves out a portion. Of 85,000 to 95,000 clones listed, about 84% are singletons. Sequenced material: peripheral blood. The receptors derive from a human donor in a cohort sampled during active COVID-19.

This clone turned up a few times. The rearrangement joins TRBV5-4 to TRBJ2-3, with unresolved D. CDR3 size: 14 residues. Trimming removed 4 bases at V and 0 bases at J, with 9 bases between. CDR1 and CDR2 (germline): SGHNT, YYREEE (reference sequence). The CDR3 protein is CASSPPQSTDTQYF. The DNA for the CDR3 is TGTGCCAGCAGCCCCCCCCAGAGCACAGATACGCAGTATTTT.

The chain combines TRBV5-6 with TRBJ2-5, with D unresolved. Trimming removed 4 bases at V and 5 bases at J, with 15 bases between. Germline V gives CDR1 SGHDT, CDR2 YYEEEE. The CDR3 runs to 14 residues. CDR3 region: CASSPLRNGETQYF. The CDR3, as DNA: TGTGCCAGCAGCCCTTTGCGGAATGGGGAGACCCAGTACTTC. Full variable domain (outside the CDR3, taken from reference TRBV5-6 and TRBJ2-5): DAGVTQSPTHLIKTRGQQVTLRCSPKSGHDTVSWYQQALGQGPQFIFQYYEEEERQRGNFPDRFSGHQFPNYSSELNVNALLLGDSALYLCASSPLRNGETQYFGPGTRLLVL.

V usage is TRBV27 and J usage is TRBJ2-1; 7 nucleotides match TRBD1. After removal of 6 bases from V and 12 bases from J, the junction contained 14 bases not matched to a gene. The V gene's germline CDR1 is MNHEY and CDR2 SMNVEV (reference sequence). The CDR3 loop spans 14 amino acids. As DNA, the CDR3 is TGTGCCAGCAGCCGGGACAGAAACAGCCTTGGGCAGTTCTTC. Translated: CASSRDRNSLGQFF.

This clone has a single count. This rearrangement joins TRBV15 to TRBJ1-3; D remains ambiguous. The CDR3 has 13 amino acids. The V gene lost 5 bases and the J gene lost 4 bases, with 9 bases spanning the gap. Germline V gene data show CDR1 as LNHNV and CDR2 as YYDKDF (reference sequence). In DNA form, the CDR3 reads TGTGCCACCAGCCGTGCAGAAGGAAACACCATATATTTT. Translated, it gives CATSRAEGNTIYF.

This chain links TRBV7-9 with TRBJ1-3; the D gene is possibly TRBD1 (6 bases). The V gene's germline CDR1 is SEHNR and CDR2 FQNEAQ (reference sequence). This CDR3 comprises 18 residues. V gave up 4 bases and J gave up 2 bases, with 21 bases separating them. This chain's CDR3 is CASSSTGTTTSTGNTIYF. CDR3 in DNA: TGTGCCAGCAGCTCCACCGGGACAACTACCTCTACTGGAAACACCATATATTTT.

The chain employs TRBV9 and TRBJ2-4, with a weak D call TRBD1 (7 bases). The CDR3 totals 13 residues. The V gene's germline CDR1 is SGDLS and CDR2 YYNGEE. V shed 3 bases and J shed 6 bases, with 10 bases lying between them. For the CDR3, the DNA is TGTGCCAGCAGCGAGCAGGGGGGAAACATTCAGTACTTC. It translates to CASSEQGGNIQYF.

The chain joins TRBV27 to TRBJ2-1; 14 bases are a match to TRBD2. The CDR3 is 18 amino acids. In germline, CDR1 is MNHEY, CDR2 SMNVEV (reference sequence). With 6 bases clipped from V and 6 bases from J, the junction kept 13 bases outside the gene matches. The CDR3 is CASSPGTSGSGASNEQFF. CDR3 nucleotides: TGTGCCAGCAGCCCGGGGACTAGCGGGAGCGGCGCATCCAATGAGCAGTTCTTC.

The chain carries TRBV10-3 and TRBJ2-1, with 8 bases fitting TRBD2. Trimming cost V 8 bases and J 6 bases; bases outside gene matches: 3. The CDR3 spans 12 residues. Germline V CDR1 and CDR2: ENHRY, SYGVKD. The CDR3 here is CAIAGLANEQFF. The CDR3 DNA follows: TGTGCCATCGCTGGACTAGCCAATGAGCAGTTCTTC.

The V call is TRBV4-3, the J call TRBJ1-1; 7 bases agree with TRBD1. The CDR3 contains 15 residues. Germline V CDR1 and CDR2: LGHNA, YSLEER. V was pared by 3 bases and J by 1 base, with 5 bases of the junction left unmatched. The CDR3 sequence: CASSHHRGPNTEAFF. In nucleotides, the CDR3 is TGCGCCAGCAGCCACCACAGGGGCCCGAACACTGAAGCTTTCTTT.

The chain carries TRBV14 and TRBJ1-1; unclear D gene. The CDR3 covers 12 residues. CDR1 is SGHDN and CDR2 is FVKESK in the germline V gene. V was clipped by 2 bases and J by 11 bases, with 12 bases between them. The CDR3 DNA sequence: TGTGCCAGCAGCCAATTCGGGGTGGTTGCTTTCTTT. Its translation is CASSQFGVVAFF.